The clone carrying this T cell receptor beta chain was seen a few times. What it recognizes is unknown. The length of the CDR3 is 18 residues. Trimming at V came to 2 bases and at J to 3 bases, leaving 10 bases not matched to a gene. Germline V lookup: CDR1 LNHNV, CDR2 YYDKDF (reference sequence). Samples each had at least 5.5 micrograms of total RNA extracted. PCR was performed a second time for about 7 to 11 cycles using a sample-barcoded 5' primer and a J-beta primer mix. MiXCR was run by TCRdb on the 5' RACE reads, yielding one entry per CDR3 protein. The data show some 800,000 distinct CDR3 sequences, around a quarter seen once. The data originate from a study of blood T cells in healthy people across ages. Study-level points and caveats: There were more naive CD4+ cells and higher diversity in long-lived donors than in aged donors.

The sample was also linked to a second study, of T cells of mothers and their children. That source reports: Pairs that are related and pairs that are unrelated have TCR recombination output shaped similarly by thymic selection.

This sequence was found in a boy aged 5-17 years in good health. The sequencing sample was made of blood. The chain employs TRBV15 and TRBJ1-2; 12 positions agree with TRBD1. CDR3 nucleotide sequence: TGTGCCACCAGCAGATCGTACAGGGGACAGGGGGCAGACTATGGCTACACCTTC. Protein sequence: CATSRSYRGQGADYGYTF.